The sequence of this T cell receptor beta chain was determined in a study of blood T cell repertoires in COVID-19. The CDR3 is made up of 16 amino acids. The germline gives CDR1 SGHRS, CDR2 YFSETQ. Trimming at V came to 0 bases and at J to 4 bases, leaving 9 bases not matched to a gene. TCRdb's copy holds only in-frame clones and misses some; the assay was immunoSEQ multiplex PCR. Seen here are fewer than 300,000 clones, 65% to 90% observed once, and the top ten hold under 3%. Specimen: peripheral blood. The TCR comes from a woman aged 60 to 75 with active or convalescent COVID-19. V and J are TRBV5-1 and TRBJ1-1; 7 nucleotides agree with TRBD1. Here the CDR3 DNA reads TGCGCCAGCAGCTTGGGCAGGGGGGAAGGGGGCACTGAAGCTTTCTTT. It encodes CASSLGRGEGGTEAFF.